This T cell receptor beta chain came from a study of T cells in Graves' hyperthyroidism and ophthalmopathy. Study as a whole: Peripheral blood sampling occurred at initial diagnosis, before any treatment. Study findings and constraints: A model using 13 V-J features told ophthalmopathy apart from stable hyperthyroidism. Blood also contained most expanded thyroid clonotypes above 0.001.

The cohort's ophthalmopathy patients, a group with duration under 3 months, had a Clinical Activity Score of at least 3 and a NOSPECS grade of at least 4. With 7 bases clipped from V and 7 bases from J, the junction kept 1 base outside the gene matches. In germline, CDR1 is SQVTM, CDR2 ANQGSEA. CDR3 size: 10 residues. RNA transcripts provided the source from which TCR beta CDR3 regions were amplified. First-round RT-PCR targeting the TCR CDR3 was performed with the HTBI primer set. TCRdb used MiXCR to reprocess the multiplex PCR reads, holding one entry per CDR3 protein. Among approximately 380,000 distinct CDR3 sequences, over 11% were seen once, and the ten largest hold around 27%. This clonotype was recorded at least ten times. Its antigen is currently unknown.

The sequence derives from a man aged 50-60 years with Graves' ophthalmopathy. The chain employs TRBV29-1 and TRBJ2-1; the match to TRBD2 covers 7 bases. Sequencing used blood. In DNA, the CDR3 is TGCAGCGGGGGAGGGAATGAGCAGTTCTTC. It specifies CSGGGNEQFF.